What follows are 27 T cell receptor beta chains derived from one specimen sequenced in a study of blood T cell repertoires in COVID-19. Sequencing used immunoSEQ multiplex PCR; TCRdb keeps in-frame clones, though not all of them. Counted here are around 220,000 clones, less than 90% occurring once; the ten biggest clones make up less than 20%. The sample comprised peripheral blood. These TCRs come from a man aged 25 to 40 with active or convalescent COVID-19.

The V and J genes are TRBV11-2 and TRBJ2-1, with D maybe TRBD2 (6 bases). CDR3 length equals 18 residues. Trimming shortened V by 5 bases and J by 4 bases, and 24 bases separated the two germline ends. Germline assignment: CDR1 SGHAT and CDR2 FQNNGV. CDR3 region: CASSGLPGLSSEYNEQFF. The CDR3 bases are TGTGCCAGCAGCGGTCTTCCGGGACTCTCCTCGGAATACAATGAGCAGTTCTTC.

The chain combines TRBV5-1 with TRBJ2-1, with 9 bases fitting TRBD2. V lost 7 bases and J lost 8; bases outside the gene matches: 10. Germline CDR1 SGHRS, CDR2 YFSETQ. The CDR3 runs 14 residues. The CDR3 protein is CASAQRGARDEQFF. CDR3 in DNA: TGCGCCAGCGCCCAGCGGGGGGCCCGAGATGAGCAGTTCTTC. Variable domain in full (rest from reference TRBV5-1 and TRBJ2-1): KAGVTQTPRYLIKTRGQQVTLSCSPISGHRSVSWYQQTPGQGLQFLFEYFSETQRNKGNFPGRFSGRQFSNSRSEMNVSTLELGDSALYLCASAQRGARDEQFFGPGTRLTVL.

The chain recombines TRBV29-1 with TRBJ2-2, with D perhaps being TRBD1 or TRBD2 (5 bases each). The germline V gene has CDR1 SQVTM and CDR2 ANQGSEA. V shed 7 bases and J shed 4 bases, with 13 bases lying between them. The length of the CDR3 is 13 residues. The CDR3 loop reads CSGGYRGTGELFF. Written as DNA, the CDR3 is TGCAGCGGGGGGTATCGGGGCACCGGGGAGCTGTTTTTT.

V and J are TRBV6-5 and TRBJ2-7, with 8 bases fitting TRBD2. Germline assignment: CDR1 MNHEY and CDR2 SVGAGI. J gave up 3 bases and V 8 bases, and 9 bases lay outside the gene matches. The length of the CDR3 is 14 residues. CDR3 protein: CASGTGGTLYEQYF. DNA for the CDR3: TGTGCCAGCGGTACGGGGGGGACCCTCTACGAGCAGTACTTC.

The chain uses TRBV3-1 (or the pseudogene TRBV3-2) and TRBJ2-7; TRBD2 aligns across 7 bases. This CDR3 region has 15 residues. After removal of 1 base from V and 1 base from J, the junction contained 4 bases not matched to a gene. The germline gives CDR1 LGHDT, CDR2 YNNKEL (reference sequence). CDR3 amino acids: CASSQGQRGSYEQYF. The CDR3 coding sequence is TGTGCCAGCAGCCAAGGGCAGCGGGGTTCCTACGAGCAGTACTTC.

The chain has TRBV2 and TRBJ1-1; the match to TRBD1 covers 7 bases. The CDR3 spans 13 residues. The germline V gene encodes CDR1 SNHLY and CDR2 FYNNEI. Trimming at V came to 8 bases and at J to 8 bases, leaving 11 bases not matched to a gene. The chain's CDR3 is CASGKTGIREAFF. For the CDR3, the DNA is TGTGCCAGCGGGAAGACAGGGATCAGGGAAGCTTTCTTT.

The chain uses TRBV6-5 and TRBJ2-2; 7 bases map to TRBD1. CDR3 length: 15 amino acids. CDR1 is MNHEY and CDR2 is SVGAGI in the germline V gene. V shed 6 bases, J shed 1 base, and the junction held 5 bases outside the gene matches. Here the CDR3 reads CASRETGLNTGELFF. CDR3 nucleotides: TGTGCCAGCAGAGAGACAGGGCTGAACACCGGGGAGCTGTTTTTT.

This sequence joins TRBV10-2 and TRBJ2-1; TRBD2 is a possible D gene (5 bases). CDR1 WSHSY and CDR2 SAAADI come from the germline V gene. The CDR3 covers 13 residues. Trimming took off 7 bases at V and 4 bases at J, with 11 bases between the two ends. CDR3 region: CASIKDWYNEQFF. CDR3 DNA sequence: TGCGCCAGCATCAAGGACTGGTACAATGAGCAGTTCTTC.

The chain uses TRBV9 and TRBJ2-1; 14 bases are a match to TRBD2. There are 18 residues in the CDR3. The germline V gene encodes CDR1 SGDLS and CDR2 YYNGEE. After removal of 3 bases from V and 0 bases from J, the junction contained 5 bases not matched to a gene. CDR3 nucleotides: TGTGCCAGCAGCGCTCGGACTAGCGGGGGGCACTCCTACAATGAGCAGTTCTTC. Translation: CASSARTSGGHSYNEQFF.

The V call is TRBV5-4, the J call TRBJ2-7; 8 bases are a match to TRBD2. Trimming cost V 4 bases and J 3 bases; bases outside gene matches: 6. Germline V gene lookup returns CDR1 SGHNT and CDR2 YYREEE (reference sequence). This CDR3 region has 14 residues. The CDR3 DNA sequence: TGTGCCAGCAGCCCGGGAGGGAGGGACTACGAGCAGTACTTC. Translated: CASSPGGRDYEQYF.

In this sample, this clone turned up once. This chain uses TRBV7-2 with TRBJ2-5; 9 bases fit TRBD1. The germline V gene has CDR1 SGHTA and CDR2 FQGNSA. The CDR3 covers 13 residues. V was pared by 5 bases and J by 5 bases, with 3 bases of the junction left unmatched. CDR3 region: CASSPDRGETQYF. The CDR3 nucleotides are TGTGCCAGCAGCCCGGACAGGGGCGAGACCCAGTACTTC.

The chain has TRBV28 and TRBJ2-3; perhaps TRBD2 as D (6 bases). V shed 1 base and J shed 0 bases, with 14 bases lying between them. The V gene's germline CDR1 is MDHEN and CDR2 SYDVKM. The CDR3 runs 17 residues. The CDR3 here is CASSLYARGPSTDTQYF. The CDR3 DNA sequence: TGTGCCAGCAGTTTATACGCGCGGGGTCCTAGCACAGATACGCAGTATTTT.

The J gene is TRBJ1-6, the V gene TRBV10-3, with a weak D call TRBD1 (6 bases). The length of the CDR3 is 15 residues. Trimming cost V 2 bases and J 9 bases, with 14 bases left between them. Germline CDR1 and CDR2: ENHRY and SYGVKD. DNA for the CDR3: TGTGCCATCAGTGAGGCTGGGGGCAGGGGTTCACCCCTCCACTTT. Translating gives CAISEAGGRGSPLHF.

The chain carries TRBV28 and TRBJ2-1, with a possible D match to TRBD1 (6 bases). This CDR3 has 11 residues. Per germline, CDR1 MDHEN and CDR2 SYDVKM. The germline V and J ends were trimmed by 8 bases and 10 bases, with 12 bases remaining between them. CDR3 coding DNA: TGTGCCAGCCTTGGGGGCCAGGAGCAGTTCTTC. This translates into CASLGGQEQFF. Combining the CDR3 with reference TRBV28 and TRBJ2-1 gives the whole variable domain DVKVTQSSRYLVKRTGEKVFLECVQDMDHENMFWYRQDPGLGLRLIYFSYDVKMKEKGDIPEGYSVSREKKERFSLILESASTNQTSMYLCASLGGQEQFFGPGTRLTVL.

This chain joins TRBV2 and TRBJ1-5; D perhaps matches TRBD1 (6 bases). In germline, CDR1 is SNHLY, CDR2 FYNNEI. The CDR3 length is 14 residues. The V end was cut by 10 bases, the J end by 2 bases, with 15 bases between. The CDR3 DNA reads TGTGCCACCCAGGGGATGGGGGGCAATCAGCCCCAGCATTTT. Encoded protein: CATQGMGGNQPQHF.

This chain uses TRBV18 with TRBJ1-5, with 9 bases lining up with TRBD1. V lost 1 base, J lost 0 bases, and 1 base stayed unmatched. The CDR3 runs 16 residues. From germline, CDR1 is KGHSH and CDR2 LQKENI. The CDR3 here is CASSPRDRASNQPQHF. The CDR3 coding sequence is TGTGCCAGCTCACCACGGGACAGGGCTAGCAATCAGCCCCAGCATTTT.

This chain uses TRBV24-1 with TRBJ2-1; weak D call: TRBD2 (7 bases). In germline, CDR1 is KGHDR, CDR2 SFDVKD. This CDR3 has 17 amino acids. Trimming shortened V by 3 bases and J by 5 bases, and 19 bases separated the two germline ends. The CDR3 bases are TGTGCCACCAGTGATCCGGCGGGGAGGGGGATGAACAATGAGCAGTTCTTC. Amino acids: CATSDPAGRGMNNEQFF.

This clone was picked up a small number of times. The chain combines TRBV28 with TRBJ1-2; TRBD1 agrees at 9 bases. This CDR3 is built from 17 residues. With 5 bases clipped from V and 7 bases from J, the junction kept 17 bases outside the gene matches. From germline, CDR1 is MDHEN and CDR2 SYDVKM. Here the CDR3 DNA reads TGTGCCAGCAGTCCCCCCCCTAGATGGACAGGGGTTCTTGGCTACACCTTC. Translating gives CASSPPPRWTGVLGYTF.

The chain has TRBV9 and TRBJ2-1, with D tentatively TRBD2 (5 bases). This CDR3 is built from 17 residues. V shed 4 bases and J shed 0 bases, with 17 bases lying between them. Germline V gives CDR1 SGDLS, CDR2 YYNGEE. As DNA, the CDR3 is TGTGCCAGCAGCCCACCCCCGGGCGGAGGCTCCTACAATGAGCAGTTCTTC. Protein sequence: CASSPPPGGGSYNEQFF.

The chain has TRBV5-4 and TRBJ2-2, with 8 bases matching TRBD1. The V gene end was trimmed by 4 bases and the J gene end by 5 bases; junction bases not matched to a gene: 10. The length of the CDR3 is 16 residues. In germline, CDR1 is SGHNT, CDR2 YYREEE (reference sequence). CDR3 region: CASSPPWTGKTGELFF. As DNA, the CDR3 is TGTGCCAGCAGCCCCCCCTGGACAGGGAAGACCGGGGAGCTGTTTTTT.

With respect to this clone: The sample holds other DNA sequences that translate to the same CDR3. This sequence joins TRBV30 and TRBJ1-2; D unresolved. The length of the CDR3 is 11 residues. Germline V lookup: CDR1 GTSNPN, CDR2 SVGIG (reference sequence). Trimming left V 4 bases short and J 0 bases short, with 3 bases between. CDR3 coding DNA: TGTGCCTGGACAACTAACTATGGCTACACCTTC. Translation gives CAWTTNYGYTF. The variable domain in full, completed from reference TRBV30 and TRBJ1-2, reads SQTIHQWPATLVQPVGSPLSLECTVEGTSNPNLYWYRQAAGRGLQLLFYSVGIGQISSEVPQNLSASRPQDRQFILSSKKLLLSDSGFYLCAWTTNYGYTFGSGTRLTVV.

V is TRBV7-2 and J is TRBJ2-6, with 10 bases fitting TRBD2. Per the germline V gene, CDR1 is SGHTA and CDR2 is FQGNSA. Trimming removed 2 bases from V and 1 base from J; junction bases left unmatched: 2. This CDR3 is 17 amino acids long. The CDR3 region is CASSLLAGVSGANVLTF. The CDR3 region has the DNA TGTGCCAGCAGCTTACTAGCGGGGGTTTCTGGGGCCAACGTCCTGACTTTC.

The chain couples TRBV29-1 to TRBJ2-2, with TRBD1 identical over 7 bases. The CDR3 consists of 13 residues. With 6 bases clipped from V and 3 bases from J, the junction kept 4 bases outside the gene matches. CDR1 is SQVTM, CDR2 ANQGSEA, per germline. The CDR3 DNA reads as TGCAGCGTGACAGGGTGGGACACCGGGGAGCTGTTTTTT. Protein: CSVTGWDTGELFF.

This chain links TRBV7-9 with TRBJ2-1, with 7 bases lining up with TRBD1. The V segment lost 5 bases and the J segment 5 bases; nucleotides outside the gene matches: 3. The length of the CDR3 is 13 residues. Germline V lookup: CDR1 SEHNR, CDR2 FQNEAQ (reference sequence). CDR3 DNA sequence: TGTGCCAGCAGCCACGACAGGGACAATGAGCAGTTCTTC. Its translation: CASSHDRDNEQFF.

The CDR3 loop is CASRDGGVGELFF. Written as DNA, the CDR3 is TGTGCCAGCCGCGACGGCGGCGTCGGGGAGCTGTTTTTT. V gene TRBV6-5 combines with J gene TRBJ2-2, with unresolved D. V dropped 8 bases and J dropped 7 bases, with 14 bases sitting between them. Germline CDR1 reads MNHEY; CDR2 reads SVGAGI. CDR3 length: 13 residues.

This clone has just one count. V and J are TRBV18 and TRBJ2-1, with 9 bases identical to TRBD2. The germline V gene has CDR1 KGHSH and CDR2 LQKENI. J lost 6 bases, V lost 5 bases, and 8 bases had no gene match. CDR3 size: 15 residues. Written as DNA, the CDR3 is TGTGCCAGCTCATATGCGGGAGGGATTGGCAATGAGCAGTTCTTC. Encoded protein: CASSYAGGIGNEQFF.

The rearrangement joins TRBV5-1 to TRBJ1-3, with D perhaps TRBD1 (6 bases). This CDR3 contains 16 residues. Germline V CDR1 and CDR2: SGHRS, YFSETQ. V lost 0 bases and J lost 1, with 11 bases in between. Here the CDR3 DNA reads TGCGCCAGCAGCTTGGACCCCAGGGGATCTGGAAACACCATATATTTT. It is translated as CASSLDPRGSGNTIYF.